The sequence of this T cell receptor beta chain was determined in a study of immune evolution from preneoplasia to lung adenocarcinoma. Clones were read by immunoSEQ multiplex PCR, and TCRdb kept only the in-frame ones, dropping some. The sample has around 13,000 clones, about 80% seen once. The receptor's source is a person aged 70 to 85 with lung adenocarcinoma. The sequenced material came from FFPE minimally invasive lung adenocarcinoma tissue.

The CDR3 reads CSVDVYQMGGYEQFF. CDR3 nucleotides: TGCAGCGTTGATGTATACCAAATGGGTGGGTATGAGCAGTTCTTC. The chain is built from TRBV29-1 and TRBJ2-1; D gene ambiguous. Trimming took 3 bases from V and 8 from J, leaving 20 bases between them. This CDR3 contains 15 residues. CDR1 is SQVTM and CDR2 is ANQGSEA in the germline V gene.